Reported below is one TCR beta chain. The data originate from a study of blood T cell repertoires in COVID-19. Whole-study context: Samples representing acute and convalescent COVID-19 were sourced from the United States, Italy and Spain. PBMCs, B-cell-depleted T cells, or T cells provided the cDNA or gDNA that made up the material.

This CDR3 is built from 19 residues. After removal of 3 bases from V and 0 bases from J, the junction contained 12 bases not matched to a gene. The V gene's germline CDR1 is SGDLS and CDR2 YYNGEE. In the authors' methods: Estimated nucleated cell counts came from reference gene primer amplification. The table came from immunoSEQ multiplex PCR; TCRdb's copy has only in-frame clones and leaves some out. The V and J calls and the clone size are those of that table, but D and trimming were determined from the DNA. Here the sample spans 250,000 to 300,000 clones, 86% being singletons. This receptor was taken from a woman in her twenties or thirties with active or convalescent COVID-19. This rearrangement joins TRBV9 to TRBJ2-6; 7 bases line up with TRBD1. The sample was peripheral blood. The CDR3 nucleotides are TGTGCCAGCAGCGCAACTAACAGGGGCCCCAGCTCTGGGGCCAACGTCCTGACTTTC. Translated: CASSATNRGPSSGANVLTF.